These T cell receptor beta chains were read from a single sample in a study of CD8 T cells in ankylosing spondylitis. MiXCR, applied by TCRdb to the 5' RACE reads, yields one record per CDR3 protein. The top ten clones hold over 0.55% of a sample with a few hundred thousand distinct CDR3 sequences, more than 20% of them seen once. The source material was blood, either unsorted or a sorted T cell fraction (not recorded which). The receptors originated from a male donor with ankylosing spondylitis or in good health (not recorded which). Each CDR3 is given with its conserved first and last residue.

cdr3_aa,v_call,j_call
CSARSGNTEAFF,TRBV20-1,TRBJ1-1
CASSLGARGPDTQYF,TRBV5-6,TRBJ2-3
CASTPGAGEQFF,TRBV6-5,TRBJ2-1
CASTTGNQPQHF,TRBV6-5,TRBJ1-5
CASSQQGYEQYF,TRBV5-5,TRBJ2-7
CASRSYTGGRTDTQYF,TRBV12-3/TRBV12-4,TRBJ2-3
CSVGFLNGPYEQYF,TRBV29-1,TRBJ2-7
CSASAREALSTDTQYF,TRBV20-1,TRBJ2-3
CASSQEVGSEQYF,TRBV4-1,TRBJ2-7
CASSQGPLLAQYF,TRBV4-1,TRBJ2-5
CASSYQGNQPQHF,TRBV6-6,TRBJ1-5
CASSLESNTEAFF,TRBV5-1,TRBJ1-1
CASSLGLAGGDTQYF,TRBV12-3/TRBV12-4,TRBJ2-3
CAISAGTVGGGYTF,TRBV10-3,TRBJ1-2
CASSGSPEQFF,TRBV12-3/TRBV12-4,TRBJ2-1
CASSLGRNPGYGIETQYF,TRBV12-3/TRBV12-4,TRBJ2-5
CSALAGGPKVYEQFF,TRBV20-1,TRBJ2-1
CASSQGVSGELFF,TRBV4-2,TRBJ2-2
CSAAVSDTQYF,TRBV20-1,TRBJ2-3
CASSEDQAGANVLTF,TRBV6-1,TRBJ2-6
CASSQDGFYNEQFF,TRBV10-1,TRBJ2-1
CAISDPARGGGTDTQYF,TRBV10-3,TRBJ2-3
CASSPPGFRPHEQYF,TRBV7-2,TRBJ2-7
CASSLRGTQYF,TRBV12-3/TRBV12-4,TRBJ2-5
CASSEMAGRYF,TRBV6-1,TRBJ2-5
CASSPRRSSGDTIYF,TRBV12-3/TRBV12-4,TRBJ1-3
CSARQPGAIRETQYF,TRBV20-1,TRBJ2-5
CSATLAGGIMDTQYF,TRBV20-1,TRBJ2-3
CSARPGQALYEQYF,TRBV20-1,TRBJ2-7
CAISATDWELFF,TRBV10-3,TRBJ2-2
CSAAGQTVNQETQYF,TRBV20-1,TRBJ2-5
CSARNPLPAEKLFF,TRBV20-1,TRBJ1-4
CSARGGTGTSPLHF,TRBV20-1,TRBJ1-6
CAISVKGDGYTF,TRBV10-3,TRBJ1-2
CSAVAMGYYGYTF,TRBV20-1,TRBJ1-2
CASSLVQGAGYTF,TRBV5-5,TRBJ1-2
CSAPSLGQGGDEQYF,TRBV20-1,TRBJ2-7